This TCR beta chain was identified in a study of metastatic and nonmetastatic thyroid tumors. Study-level background: Repertoire comparison spanned blood and tumor or nodule tissue of malignant and benign thyroid patients.

In germline, CDR1 is SGHDT, CDR2 YYEEEE. The junction had 10 bases not matched to a gene; V was cut back by 2 bases and J by 2 bases. This CDR3 contains 17 residues. Thyroid surgery had not been preceded by any treatment in any patient. Per the original data handling: It was from CDR3 differences across clinicopathological groups that a distant-metastasis classifier for papillary thyroid cancer was built. TCRdb re-analyzed the PCR reads through MiXCR. These V and J calls derive from TCRdb rather than the authors' analysis. Seen here are 26,000 or so clones, 15% to 20% observed once, and the top ten hold around 4.2%. This clone was recorded many times.

The V call is TRBV5-6, the J call TRBJ2-5, with 9 bases matching TRBD1. The TCR was taken from a female donor with papillary thyroid cancer or a benign thyroid nodule (not recorded which). Some clones in this sample may be carry-over from other donors' samples. Sequencing input: blood. The CDR3 sequence is CASSFRVGGQGQETQYF. For the CDR3, the DNA is TGTGCCAGCAGCTTCCGCGTCGGGGGACAGGGACAAGAGACCCAGTACTTC.